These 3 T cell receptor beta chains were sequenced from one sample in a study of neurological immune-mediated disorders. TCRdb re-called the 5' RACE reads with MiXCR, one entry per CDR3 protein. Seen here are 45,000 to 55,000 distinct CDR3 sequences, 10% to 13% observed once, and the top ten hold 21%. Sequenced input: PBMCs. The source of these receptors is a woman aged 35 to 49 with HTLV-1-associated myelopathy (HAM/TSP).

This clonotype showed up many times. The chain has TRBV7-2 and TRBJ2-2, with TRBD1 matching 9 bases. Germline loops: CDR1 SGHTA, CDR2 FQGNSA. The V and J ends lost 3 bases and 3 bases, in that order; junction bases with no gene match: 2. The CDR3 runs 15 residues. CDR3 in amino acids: CASSFRTGDTGELFF. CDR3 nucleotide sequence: TGTGCCAGCAGCTTCCGGACAGGGGACACCGGGGAGCTGTTTTTT.

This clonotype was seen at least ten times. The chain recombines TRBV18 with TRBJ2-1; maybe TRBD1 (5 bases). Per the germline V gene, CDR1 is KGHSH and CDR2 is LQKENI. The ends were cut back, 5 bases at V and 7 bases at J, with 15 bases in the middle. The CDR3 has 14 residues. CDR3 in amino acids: CASSSSTGRNEQFF. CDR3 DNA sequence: TGTGCCAGCTCAAGTTCTACAGGCCGTAATGAGCAGTTCTTC.

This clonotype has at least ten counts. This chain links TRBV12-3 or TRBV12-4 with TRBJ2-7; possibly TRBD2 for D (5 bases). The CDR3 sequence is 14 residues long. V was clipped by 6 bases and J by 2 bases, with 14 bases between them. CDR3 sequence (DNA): TGTGCCAGCAGATGGGGTACTAGTGCCTACGAGCAGTACTTC. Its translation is CASRWGTSAYEQYF.